The 15 T cell receptor beta chains below come from one sample, sequenced in a study of blood T cell repertoires in COVID-19. Data came from immunoSEQ multiplex PCR; TCRdb stores just in-frame clones and leaves some out. The data show about 140,000 clones, with 80% to 90% seen just once and 2.5% to 3.5% held by the top ten. Sequenced: peripheral blood. The receptors were gathered from an older woman with active COVID-19.

This chain links TRBV28 with TRBJ2-7, with 7 bases identical to TRBD1. This CDR3 spans 19 amino acids. V gave up 2 bases and J gave up 3 bases; unmatched junction bases: 19. Per the germline V gene, CDR1 is MDHEN and CDR2 is SYDVKM. The CDR3 nucleotides are TGTGCCAGCAGTTTAATTCTCAAACCTTACAGGGGAAACTACTACGAGCAGTACTTC. It is translated as CASSLILKPYRGNYYEQYF.

The chain carries TRBV5-1 and TRBJ2-5; no clear D gene. The length of the CDR3 is 14 residues. CDR1 SGHRS and CDR2 YFSETQ come from the germline V gene. V was clipped by 7 bases and J by 4 bases, with 17 bases between them. CDR3 region: CASCRGRAGETQYF. As DNA, the CDR3 is TGCGCCAGCTGCCGAGGTAGAGCCGGAGAGACCCAGTACTTC.

The chain is built from TRBV4-2 and TRBJ1-2, with 9 bases that match TRBD1. The CDR3 has 14 residues. CDR1 LGHNA and CDR2 YNFKEQ come from the germline V gene. Trimming took 4 bases from V and 7 from J; bases not matched to a gene: 7. The DNA for the CDR3 is TGTGCCAGCAGCCCCGGGACAGGGTATGCTGGCTACACCTTC. Protein sequence: CASSPGTGYAGYTF.

This clone is a singleton in its sample. CDR3 loop: CASSRPSTEQFF. DNA for the CDR3: TGTGCCAGCAGCCGCCCGAGTACTGAGCAGTTCTTC. The chain joins TRBV28 to TRBJ2-1; D is undetermined. CDR1 and CDR2 (germline): MDHEN, SYDVKM. V was pared by 6 bases and J by 9 bases, with 12 bases between. The CDR3 loop spans 12 amino acids.

The chain joins TRBV4-3 to TRBJ1-2; D possibly corresponds to TRBD1 (5 bases). The CDR3 is made up of 15 amino acids. With 0 bases removed from V and 4 bases from J, the gap between germline ends came to 12 bases. Germline V gives CDR1 LGHNA, CDR2 YSLEER. The CDR3: CASSQDRAFFYGYTF. The CDR3 DNA is TGCGCCAGCAGCCAAGACAGGGCTTTTTTCTATGGCTACACCTTC.

This chain uses TRBV4-1 with TRBJ2-1; 14 bases are shared with TRBD2. Germline CDR1 reads MGHRA; CDR2 reads YSYEKL. The CDR3 extends over 20 amino acids. Trimming at V came to 0 bases and at J to 5 bases, leaving 12 bases not matched to a gene. Written as DNA, the CDR3 is TGCGCCAGCAGCCAAGACCCCGGGACTAGCGGGAGTGGAAGCCACAATGAGCAGTTCTTC. Translating it yields CASSQDPGTSGSGSHNEQFF.

This chain links TRBV7-5 with TRBJ2-7; the D call TRBD2 from the table was never checked on the DNA. TRBV7-5 is listed as a pseudogene. CDR3 size: 18 residues. The DNA of the CDR3 is TGTGTCAGAAGCTTATCACGCGCTAGCGGGAGATGGACCTACGAGCAGTACTTC. This sequence encodes CVRSLSRASGRWTYEQYF.

This clone was counted once. The chain is built from TRBV28 and TRBJ1-5; no clear D. Germline CDR1 MDHEN, CDR2 SYDVKM. The CDR3 loop spans 13 amino acids. V gave up 8 bases and J gave up 7 bases, with 15 bases separating them. The CDR3 sequence is CASGGLYSQPQHF. The CDR3 bases are TGTGCCAGCGGCGGTCTGTATAGCCAGCCCCAGCATTTT. Filled out from reference TRBV28 and TRBJ1-5, the complete variable domain reads DVKVTQSSRYLVKRTGEKVFLECVQDMDHENMFWYRQDPGLGLRLIYFSYDVKMKEKGDIPEGYSVSREKKERFSLILESASTNQTSMYLCASGGLYSQPQHFGDGTRLSIL.

This clone appeared a single time. The V and J genes are TRBV12-3 or TRBV12-4 and TRBJ1-1; TRBD1 is a possible D gene (5 bases). V lost 9 bases to trimming and J lost 1 base, with 6 bases between them. This CDR3 spans 11 amino acids. CDR3 in amino acids: CASGQNTEAFF. The CDR3 DNA is TGTGCCAGTGGACAGAACACTGAAGCTTTCTTT.

Concerning this clone itself: A read error may produce the germline difference seen at one junction end. The genes are TRBV10-3 and TRBJ2-2; 11 nucleotides match TRBD2. The length of the CDR3 is 18 residues. From germline, CDR1 is ENHRY and CDR2 SYGVKD. The CDR3: CAISELGSGRENTGELFF. The CDR3 DNA reads TGTGCCATCAGCGAGTTAGGTAGCGGGAGGGAGAACACCGGGGAGCTGTTTTTT.

The rearrangement uses TRBV3-1 (or the pseudogene TRBV3-2) and TRBJ2-7, with TRBD1 matching over 10 bases. This CDR3 has 18 amino acids. CDR1 is LGHDT and CDR2 is YNNKEL in the germline V gene (reference sequence). The trim removed 0 bases at V and 3 bases at J, leaving 11 bases unmatched. The CDR3, as DNA: TGTGCCAGCAGCCAAGAACGGGGACAGGGGCCCGAATTCTACGAGCAGTACTTC. It is translated as CASSQERGQGPEFYEQYF.

The chain couples TRBV2 to TRBJ2-5; TRBD2 might be the D (6 bases). V lost 7 bases to trimming and J lost 5 bases, with 17 bases between them. Germline CDR1 reads SNHLY; CDR2 reads FYNNEI. This CDR3 has 14 residues. The CDR3 region has the DNA TGTGCCAGCACCCCAGCGGGTGGCTGGGAGACCCAGTACTTC. Its protein product is CASTPAGGWETQYF.

CDR3 coding DNA: TGTGCCAGCAGCCAAGGGACTAGCGGGGGGGGTTCCTACAATGAGCAGTTCTTC. Amino acids: CASSQGTSGGGSYNEQFF. The chain recombines TRBV4-2 with TRBJ2-1; 15 bases match TRBD2. The length of the CDR3 is 18 residues. V was clipped by 1 base and J by 1 base; unmatched bases: 2. Germline V gene sequence: CDR1 LGHNA, CDR2 YNFKEQ.

The rearrangement uses TRBV2 and TRBJ1-5; D uncertain. The V end lost 8 bases, the J end lost 6 bases, and 20 bases lay between the germline ends. Germline V CDR1 and CDR2: SNHLY, FYNNEI. CDR3 length: 15 amino acids. The CDR3 bases are TGTGCCAGCTCCTCGTTGACCGGGTACGGTCAGCCCCAGCATTTT. It encodes CASSSLTGYGQPQHF. The full variable domain, with the rest looked up from reference TRBV2 and TRBJ1-5, is EPEVTQTPSHQVTQMGQEVILRCVPISNHLYFYWYRQILGQKVEFLVSFYNNEISEKSEIFDDQFSVERPDGSNFTLKIRSTKLEDSAMYFCASSSLTGYGQPQHFGDGTRLSIL.

This clone was counted only a few times. The chain is built from TRBV5-4 and TRBJ1-1; 7 bases align to TRBD1. Germline loops: CDR1 SGHNT, CDR2 YYREEE (reference sequence). The CDR3 contains 12 residues. Trimming took 3 bases from V and 8 from J; bases not matched to a gene: 4. In DNA form, the CDR3 reads TGTGCCAGCAGCTCCCTGGACAGGGAAGCTTTCTTT. Translating it yields CASSSLDREAFF.